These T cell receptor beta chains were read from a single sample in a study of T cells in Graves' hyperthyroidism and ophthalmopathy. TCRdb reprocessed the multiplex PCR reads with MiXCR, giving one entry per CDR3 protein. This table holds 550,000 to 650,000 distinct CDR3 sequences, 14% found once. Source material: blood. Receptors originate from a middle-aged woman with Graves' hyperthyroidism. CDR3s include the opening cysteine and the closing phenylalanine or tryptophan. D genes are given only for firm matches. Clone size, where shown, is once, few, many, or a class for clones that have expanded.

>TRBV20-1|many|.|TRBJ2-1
TGCAGTGCTAGACAGCCTAGCTCCTACAATGAGCAGTTCTTC
CSARQPSSYNEQFF
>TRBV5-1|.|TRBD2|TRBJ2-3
TGCGCCAGCAGCCCCCCTTCCTGGGATAGCGGGAGTTACGGTACAGATACGCAGTATTTT
CASSPPSWDSGSYGTDTQYF
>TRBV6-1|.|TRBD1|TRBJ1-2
TGTGCCAGCAGTGAATCAAAGACAGGGAAAGATGGCTACACCTTC
CASSESKTGKDGYTF
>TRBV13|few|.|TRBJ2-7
TGTGCCAGCAGCTTCCCAGGGTACGACGAGCAGTACTTC
CASSFPGYDEQYF
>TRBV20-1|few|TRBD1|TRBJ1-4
TGCAGTGCCCCGGACAGGGGATCAACTAATGAAAAACTGTTTTTT
CSAPDRGSTNEKLFF
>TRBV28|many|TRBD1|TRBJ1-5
TGTGCCAGCCGCGGACAGGGGGCGGTAGGCAATCAGCCCCAGCATTTT
CASRGQGAVGNQPQHF
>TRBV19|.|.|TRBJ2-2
TGTGCCGCGGGACAACCTTACACCGGGGAGCTGTTTTTT
CAAGQPYTGELFF
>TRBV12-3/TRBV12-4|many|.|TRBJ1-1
TGTGCCAGCAGTTACAGGGCCTTGGGAACTGAAGCTTTCTTT
CASSYRALGTEAFF
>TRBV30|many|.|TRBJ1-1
TGTGCCTGGAGTTGGATCGGACTCAACACTGAAGCTTTCTTT
CAWSWIGLNTEAFF
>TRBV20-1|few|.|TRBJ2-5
TGCAGTGCTAGAGATCCGGTCGTACAAGAGACCCAGTACTTC
CSARDPVVQETQYF
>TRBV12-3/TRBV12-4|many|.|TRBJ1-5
TGTGCCAGCAGTTATGGACTGAATAGCAATCAGCCCCAGCATTTT
CASSYGLNSNQPQHF
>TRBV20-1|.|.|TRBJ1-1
TGCAGTGCTAGAGATCCGGCCAGGGAAGATCCTGAAGCTTTCTTT
CSARDPAREDPEAFF
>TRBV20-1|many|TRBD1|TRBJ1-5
TGCAGTGCTATAGACCGGGACAGGGGCTTCAATCAGCCCCAGCATTTT
CSAIDRDRGFNQPQHF
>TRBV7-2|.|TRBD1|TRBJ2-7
TGTGCCAGCAGCTCCGGGACAGGGGACAATGAGCAGTACTTC
CASSSGTGDNEQYF
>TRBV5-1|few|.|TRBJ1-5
TGCGCCAGCAGTCTGGACACCGGCAATCAGCCCCAGCATTTT
CASSLDTGNQPQHF
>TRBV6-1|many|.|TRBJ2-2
TGTGCCAGCAGAAATCTGCAATCTTTCACCGGGGAGCTGTTTTTT
CASRNLQSFTGELFF
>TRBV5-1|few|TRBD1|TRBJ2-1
TGCGCCAGCAGCTGGGGACAGGGGAACAATGAGCAGTTCTTC
CASSWGQGNNEQFF
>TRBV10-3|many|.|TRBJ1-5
TGTGCCATCAGTGAGACGAAAGCACAGAATAGCAATCAGCCCCAGCATTTT
CAISETKAQNSNQPQHF
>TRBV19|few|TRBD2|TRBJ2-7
TGTGCCAGTAGTGTGACTAGCGGGAGTCGCGAGCAGTACTTC
CASSVTSGSREQYF
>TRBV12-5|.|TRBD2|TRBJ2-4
TGTGCTAGTGGTCTCCTCTGGCGGGAGGACCAAAGTGTCAAAAACATTCAGTACTTC
CASGLLWREDQSVKNIQYF
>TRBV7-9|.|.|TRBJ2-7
TGTGCCAGCAGCCTTCTGACAGACTACGAGCAGTACTTC
CASSLLTDYEQYF
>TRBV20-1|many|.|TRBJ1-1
TGCAGTGCTAGATGGGGGGCGCTTAGGACTGAAGCTTTCTTT
CSARWGALRTEAFF
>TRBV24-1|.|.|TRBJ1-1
TGTGCCACCAGTGTAGGAACCGAAGCTTTCTTT
CATSVGTEAFF
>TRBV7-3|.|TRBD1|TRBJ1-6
TGTGCCAGCAGCTCTACAGGGGGCATTGATTCACCCCTCCACTTT
CASSSTGGIDSPLHF
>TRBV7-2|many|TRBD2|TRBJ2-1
TGTGCCAGCAGCTCCTGGACTAGCGGGAGTTTCTACAATGAGCAGTTCTTC
CASSSWTSGSFYNEQFF
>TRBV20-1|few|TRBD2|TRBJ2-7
TGCAGTGCTAGTTGGACTAGCTCCTACGAGCAGTACTTC
CSASWTSSYEQYF
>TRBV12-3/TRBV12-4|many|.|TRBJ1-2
TGTGCCAGCAGTTTAGACAGGATTACTAACTATGGCTACACCTTC
CASSLDRITNYGYTF
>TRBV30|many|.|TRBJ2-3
TGTGCCTGGAGTCGCCCAATAAAAGATACGCAGTATTTT
CAWSRPIKDTQYF
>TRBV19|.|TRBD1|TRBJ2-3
TGTGCCACCCGGGACAGGGGCTTTTCTAGCACAGATACGCAGTATTTT
CATRDRGFSSTDTQYF
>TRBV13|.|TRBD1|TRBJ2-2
TGTGCCAGCAGCGGGACAGGGCCTCCCTCGAACACCGGGGAGCTGTTTTTT
CASSGTGPPSNTGELFF
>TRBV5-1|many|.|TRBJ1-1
TGCGCCAGCAGCTTGGTGGGGGCGCGATTGAACACTGAAGCTTTCTTT
CASSLVGARLNTEAFF
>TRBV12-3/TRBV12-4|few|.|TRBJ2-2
TGTGCCAGCAGGAGTGGCATGAACACCGGGGAGCTGTTTTTT
CASRSGMNTGELFF
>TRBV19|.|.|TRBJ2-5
TGTGCCAGTAGTATGGAGGAGGGGACCCAGTACTTC
CASSMEEGTQYF
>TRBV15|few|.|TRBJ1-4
TGTGCCACCAGCAGAGATCGGCAGGGAAATCCACTGTTTTTT
CATSRDRQGNPLFF
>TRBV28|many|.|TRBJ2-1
TGTGCCAGCAGTTTAAGGGATGAGCAGTTCTTC
CASSLRDEQFF
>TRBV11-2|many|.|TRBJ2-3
TGTGCCAGCAGCTTAGTTCGTACAGATACGCAGTATTTT
CASSLVRTDTQYF
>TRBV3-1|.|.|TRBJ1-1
TGTGCCAGCAGCCAAGATTGGGGGGGGACTGAAGCTTTCTTT
CASSQDWGGTEAFF
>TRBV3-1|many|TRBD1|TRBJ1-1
TGTGCCAGCAGCCAAGATGGGACAGGGTGGACTGAAGCTTTCTTT
CASSQDGTGWTEAFF
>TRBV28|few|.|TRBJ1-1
TGTGCCAGCAGTTTTCTTTACACTGAAGCTTTCTTT
CASSFLYTEAFF
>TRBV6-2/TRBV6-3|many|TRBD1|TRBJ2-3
TGTGCCAGCAGTTACCCGGACAGGATGATGAGCACAGATACGCAGTATTTT
CASSYPDRMMSTDTQYF
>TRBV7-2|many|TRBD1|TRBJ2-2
TGTGCCAGCAGCTTAGAGGGACAGACGAACACCGGGGAGCTGTTTTTT
CASSLEGQTNTGELFF
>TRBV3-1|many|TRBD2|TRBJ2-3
TGTGCCAGCAGCCAAGCGGGAGGGCCAGATACGCAGTATTTT
CASSQAGGPDTQYF
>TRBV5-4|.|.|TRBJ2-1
TGTGCCAGCAGCTCAAGCGAGAACTCCTACAATGAGCAGTTCTTC
CASSSSENSYNEQFF
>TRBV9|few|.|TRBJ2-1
TGTGCCAGCAGCACCCTGGGTAGCGGAAATGAGCAGTTCTTC
CASSTLGSGNEQFF
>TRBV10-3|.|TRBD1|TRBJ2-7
TGTGCCATCAGCTCCGGACAGGGATCCTACGAGCAGTACTTC
CAISSGQGSYEQYF
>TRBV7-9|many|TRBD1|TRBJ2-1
TGTGCCAGCAGCGTACAGGGGGTCTGGAATGAGCAGTTCTTC
CASSVQGVWNEQFF
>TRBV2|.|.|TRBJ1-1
TGTGCCAGCAGTGGGGAGGGCTTCTCGACTGAAGCTTTCTTT
CASSGEGFSTEAFF
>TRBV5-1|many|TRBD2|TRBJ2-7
TGCGCCAGCAGCCCGCTGACTAGCGGCTCCTACGAGCAGTACTTC
CASSPLTSGSYEQYF
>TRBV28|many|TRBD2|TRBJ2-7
TGTGCCAGCAGCCCAAGACTAGCGGGAGTCGACGAGCAGTACTTC
CASSPRLAGVDEQYF
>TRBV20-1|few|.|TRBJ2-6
TGCAGTGCTAGGGACCAGGGGCCAGCTGGAGGGGCCAACGTCCTGACTTTC
CSARDQGPAGGANVLTF
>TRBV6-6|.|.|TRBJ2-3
TGTGCCAGCAGTTACTCACGTAGGGCAACAGATACGCAGTGTTTT
CASSYSRRATDTQCF
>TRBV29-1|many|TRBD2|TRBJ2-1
TGCAGCGTTGAGTATAGCGGGAGTAATGAGCAGTTCTTC
CSVEYSGSNEQFF
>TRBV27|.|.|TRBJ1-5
TGTGCCAGCAGTTTGACGGGGTTTGGGAATCAGCCCCAGCATTTT
CASSLTGFGNQPQHF
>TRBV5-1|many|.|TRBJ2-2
TGCGCCAGCAGATTGTCAGACACCGGGGAGCTGTTTTTT
CASRLSDTGELFF